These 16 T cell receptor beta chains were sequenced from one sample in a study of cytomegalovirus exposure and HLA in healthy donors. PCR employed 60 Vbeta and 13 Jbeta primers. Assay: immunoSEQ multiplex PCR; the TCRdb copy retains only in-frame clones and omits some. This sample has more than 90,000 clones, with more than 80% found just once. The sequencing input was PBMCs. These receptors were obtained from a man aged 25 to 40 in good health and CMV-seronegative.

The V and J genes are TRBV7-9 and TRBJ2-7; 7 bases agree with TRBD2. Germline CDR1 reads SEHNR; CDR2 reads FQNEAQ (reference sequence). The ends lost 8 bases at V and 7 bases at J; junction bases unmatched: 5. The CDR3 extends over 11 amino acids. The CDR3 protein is CASDRGGEQYF. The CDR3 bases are TGTGCCAGCGACCGGGGAGGGGAGCAGTACTTC.

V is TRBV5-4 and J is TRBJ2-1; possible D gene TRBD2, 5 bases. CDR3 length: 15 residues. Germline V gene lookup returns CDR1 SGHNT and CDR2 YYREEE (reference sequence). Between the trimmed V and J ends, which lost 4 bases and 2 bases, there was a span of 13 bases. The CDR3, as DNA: TGTGCCAGCAGCCACCGAGGAGGACCCTACAATGAGCAGTTCTTC. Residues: CASSHRGGPYNEQFF.

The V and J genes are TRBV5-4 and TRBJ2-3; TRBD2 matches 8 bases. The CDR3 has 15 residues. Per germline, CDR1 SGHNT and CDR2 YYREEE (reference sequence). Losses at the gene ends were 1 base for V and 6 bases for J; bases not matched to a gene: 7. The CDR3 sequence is CASSLRAGVGDTQYF. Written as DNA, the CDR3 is TGTGCCAGCAGCTTGAGAGCGGGAGTCGGTGATACGCAGTATTTT.

The CDR3 loop is CASIAKGINTGELFF. As DNA, the CDR3 is TGTGCCAGTATAGCGAAAGGAATCAACACCGGGGAGCTGTTTTTT. The V and J genes are TRBV19 and TRBJ2-2; D might be TRBD2 (5 bases). The germline V gene has CDR1 LNHDA and CDR2 SQIVND (reference sequence). The length of the CDR3 is 15 residues. The V end lost 7 bases, the J end lost 2 bases, and 14 bases lay between the germline ends.

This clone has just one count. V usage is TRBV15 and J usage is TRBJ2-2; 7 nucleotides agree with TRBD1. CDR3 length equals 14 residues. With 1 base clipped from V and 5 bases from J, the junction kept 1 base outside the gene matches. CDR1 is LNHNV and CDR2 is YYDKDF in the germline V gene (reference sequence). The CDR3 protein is CATSRGGQTGELFF. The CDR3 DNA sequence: TGTGCCACCAGCAGAGGGGGACAGACCGGGGAGCTGTTTTTT.

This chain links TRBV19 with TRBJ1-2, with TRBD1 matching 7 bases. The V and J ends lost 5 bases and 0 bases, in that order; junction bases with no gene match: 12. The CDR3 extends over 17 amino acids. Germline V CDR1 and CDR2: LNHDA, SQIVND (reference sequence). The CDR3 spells CASSGSDGGTANYGYTF. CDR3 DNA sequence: TGTGCCAGTAGTGGTTCCGACGGCGGGACAGCTAACTATGGCTACACCTTC.

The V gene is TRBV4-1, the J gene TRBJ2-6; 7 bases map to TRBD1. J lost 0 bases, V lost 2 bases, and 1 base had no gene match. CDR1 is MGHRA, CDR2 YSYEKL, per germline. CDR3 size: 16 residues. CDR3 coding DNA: TGCGCCAGCAGCCAACGGGACAGCTCTGGGGCCAACGTCCTGACTTTC. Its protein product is CASSQRDSSGANVLTF.

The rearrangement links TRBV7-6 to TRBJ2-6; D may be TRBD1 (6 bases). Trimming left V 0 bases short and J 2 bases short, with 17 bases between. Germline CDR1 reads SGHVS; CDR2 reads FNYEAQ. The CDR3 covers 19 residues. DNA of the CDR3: TGTGCCAGCAGCTTAGCTTTTAAGGGGGTAAGGGCTGGGGCCAACGTCCTGACTTTC. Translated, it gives CASSLAFKGVRAGANVLTF. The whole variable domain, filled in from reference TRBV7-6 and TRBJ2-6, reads GAGVSQSPRYKVTKRGQDVALRCDPISGHVSLYWYRQALGQGPEFLTYFNYEAQQDKSGLPNDRFSAERPEGSISTLTIQRTEQRDSAMYRCASSLAFKGVRAGANVLTFGAGSRLTVL.

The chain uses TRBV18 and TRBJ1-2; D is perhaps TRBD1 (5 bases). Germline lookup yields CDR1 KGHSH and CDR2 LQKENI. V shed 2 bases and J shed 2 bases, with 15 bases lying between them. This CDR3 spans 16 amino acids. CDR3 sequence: CASSPEATAKNYGYTF. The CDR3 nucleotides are TGTGCCAGCTCACCAGAGGCGACAGCGAAAAACTATGGCTACACCTTC.

In nucleotides, the CDR3 is TGTGCCAGCAGCGGGGAGGCAACGGGGGAGCAGTACTTC. It is translated as CASSGEATGEQYF. V gene TRBV2 combines with J gene TRBJ2-7; D may be TRBD2 (6 bases). The CDR3 spans 13 residues. V lost 6 bases and J lost 7, with 16 bases in between. Germline loops: CDR1 SNHLY, CDR2 FYNNEI.

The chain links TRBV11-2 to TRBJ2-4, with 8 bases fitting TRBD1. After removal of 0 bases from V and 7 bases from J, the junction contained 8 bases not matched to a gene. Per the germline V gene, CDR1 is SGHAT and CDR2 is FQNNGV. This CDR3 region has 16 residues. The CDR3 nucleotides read TGTGCCAGCAGCTTAGAGACAGGGGACCTTGGGAACATTCAGTACTTC. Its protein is CASSLETGDLGNIQYF.

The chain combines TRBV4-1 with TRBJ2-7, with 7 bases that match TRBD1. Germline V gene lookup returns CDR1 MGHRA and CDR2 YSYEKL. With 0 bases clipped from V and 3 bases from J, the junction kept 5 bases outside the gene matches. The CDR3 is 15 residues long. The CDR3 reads CASSQEIGGNYEQYF. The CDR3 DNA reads TGCGCCAGCAGCCAAGAGATAGGGGGCAACTACGAGCAGTACTTC.

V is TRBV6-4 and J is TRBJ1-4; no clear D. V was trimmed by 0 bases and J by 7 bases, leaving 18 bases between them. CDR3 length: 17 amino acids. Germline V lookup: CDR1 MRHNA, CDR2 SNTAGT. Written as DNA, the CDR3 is TGTGCCAGCAGTGACTCTTTATGGGCTAACAAAGGTGAAAAACTGTTTTTT. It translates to CASSDSLWANKGEKLFF.

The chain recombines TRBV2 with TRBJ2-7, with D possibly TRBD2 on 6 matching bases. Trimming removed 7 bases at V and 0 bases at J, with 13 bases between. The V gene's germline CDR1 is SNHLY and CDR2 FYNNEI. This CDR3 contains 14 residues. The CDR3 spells CASTVGGSSYEQYF. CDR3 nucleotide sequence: TGTGCCAGCACCGTAGGAGGGAGCTCCTACGAGCAGTACTTC. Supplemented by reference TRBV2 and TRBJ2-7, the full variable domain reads EPEVTQTPSHQVTQMGQEVILRCVPISNHLYFYWYRQILGQKVEFLVSFYNNEISEKSEIFDDQFSVERPDGSNFTLKIRSTKLEDSAMYFCASTVGGSSYEQYFGPGTRLTVT.

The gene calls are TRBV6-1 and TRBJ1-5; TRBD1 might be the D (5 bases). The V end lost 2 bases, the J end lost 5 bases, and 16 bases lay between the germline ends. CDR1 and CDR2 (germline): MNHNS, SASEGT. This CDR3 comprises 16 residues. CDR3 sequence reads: CASSENAGQGYQPQHF. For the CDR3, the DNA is TGTGCCAGCAGTGAAAACGCGGGGCAGGGCTATCAGCCCCAGCATTTT.

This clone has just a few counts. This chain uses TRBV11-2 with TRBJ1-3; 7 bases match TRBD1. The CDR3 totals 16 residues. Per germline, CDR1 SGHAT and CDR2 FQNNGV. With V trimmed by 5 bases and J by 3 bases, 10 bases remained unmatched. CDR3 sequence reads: CASSGLKGARGNTIYF. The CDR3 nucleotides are TGTGCCAGCAGCGGACTAAAGGGGGCGCGTGGAAACACCATATATTTT.